A single sample is the source of the 21 T cell receptor beta chains below, sequenced in a study of T cell changes during pregnancy in multiple sclerosis. The data were produced by immunoSEQ multiplex PCR, yet TCRdb's version contains in-frame clones alone and is incomplete. The sample includes around 39,000 clones, over 75% of them seen just once. Sequences were derived from CD4+ T cells from peripheral blood mononuclear cells, sampled before pregnancy. Source of these receptors: a female donor with multiple sclerosis, enrolled in a pregnancy study.

The CDR3 loop reads CASSLAAANTDTQYF. CDR3 nucleotide sequence: TGCGCCAGCAGCTTGGCCGCCGCGAACACAGATACGCAGTATTTT. The chain employs TRBV5-1 and TRBJ2-3, with no clear D. Trimming took off 0 bases at V and 2 bases at J, with 10 bases between the two ends. The CDR3 spans 15 residues. In germline, CDR1 is SGHRS, CDR2 YFSETQ.

This rearrangement joins TRBV7-2 to TRBJ1-4, with TRBD1 matching over 8 bases. This CDR3 is 14 amino acids long. Trimming took 5 bases from V and 8 from J; bases not matched to a gene: 7. Germline loops: CDR1 SGHTA, CDR2 FQGNSA. The CDR3 region has the DNA TGTGCCAGCAGCATACGGACAGGGCGGGAAAAACTGTTTTTT. Its protein is CASSIRTGREKLFF. Full variable domain (rest looked up from reference TRBV7-2 and TRBJ1-4): GAGVSQSPSNKVTEKGKDVELRCDPISGHTALYWYRQSLGQGLEFLIYFQGNSAPDKSGLPSDRFSAERTGGSVSTLTIQRTQQEDSAVYLCASSIRTGREKLFFGSGTQLSVL.

The chain employs TRBV11-2 and TRBJ1-3; D is undetermined. This CDR3 spans 14 amino acids. Germline V gene sequence: CDR1 SGHAT, CDR2 FQNNGV. V dropped 2 bases and J dropped 3 bases, with 8 bases sitting between them. The CDR3 sequence: CASSLSGDGNTIYF. The CDR3 DNA is TGTGCCAGCAGCTTATCCGGGGATGGAAACACCATATATTTT.

This chain links TRBV7-9 with TRBJ2-2; D unresolved. Trimming took 5 bases from V and 6 from J, leaving 7 bases between them. Germline V gene lookup returns CDR1 SEHNR and CDR2 FQNEAQ (reference sequence). The CDR3 covers 12 residues. Here the CDR3 DNA reads TGTGCCAGCAGCCCCGAGGCCGGGGAGCTGTTTTTT. Its protein product is CASSPEAGELFF. Drawing the rest from reference TRBV7-9 and TRBJ2-2, the complete variable domain is DTGVSQNPRHKITKRGQNVTFRCDPISEHNRLYWYRQTLGQGPEFLTYFQNEAQLEKSRLLSDRFSAERPKGSFSTLEIQRTEQGDSAMYLCASSPEAGELFFGEGSRLTVL.

The chain carries TRBV19 and TRBJ2-7; 12 positions agree with TRBD2. The CDR3 covers 15 residues. The germline CDR1 and CDR2 sequences are LNHDA and SQIVND (reference sequence). After removal of 5 bases from V and 2 bases from J, the junction contained 4 bases not matched to a gene. This CDR3 reads CASSFGLAGTYEQYF. The CDR3 DNA follows: TGTGCCAGTAGTTTCGGACTAGCGGGAACCTACGAGCAGTACTTC.

V gene TRBV9 combines with J gene TRBJ1-2, with unresolved D. V was cut by 4 bases and J by 7 bases, with 17 bases left in between. Germline-derived CDR1 and CDR2 are SGDLS and YYNGEE. The CDR3 contains 14 residues. The CDR3, as DNA: TGTGCCAGCAGCCGCACCGGGTCCATCGGTGGCTACACCTTC. It encodes CASSRTGSIGGYTF.

The chain has TRBV5-1 and TRBJ2-1; 7 positions agree with TRBD2. Germline values: CDR1 SGHRS, CDR2 YFSETQ. The CDR3 is 15 amino acids. The J segment lost 0 bases and the V segment lost 4 bases, leaving 4 bases of the junction unmatched. CDR3 protein: CASSPSGFSYNEQFF. CDR3 coding DNA: TGCGCCAGCAGCCCTAGCGGTTTCTCCTACAATGAGCAGTTCTTC.

This clone occurred once. The V and J genes are TRBV10-2 and TRBJ2-5; 9 nucleotides agree with TRBD2. Germline V gene sequence: CDR1 WSHSY, CDR2 SAAADI. The CDR3 is 15 amino acids. Unmatched junction bases numbered 4, after V lost 4 bases and J lost 1 base. The CDR3 nucleotides are TGCGCCAGCAGTGCTCCTAGCGGGATCCAAGAGACCCAGTACTTC. Translation: CASSAPSGIQETQYF.

The chain uses TRBV5-1 and TRBJ2-4, with D maybe TRBD1 (5 bases). The germline V gene has CDR1 SGHRS and CDR2 YFSETQ. The CDR3 is made up of 17 amino acids. V lost 0 bases and J lost 3, with 16 bases in between. The CDR3 reads CASSLEPQGNGKNIQYF. DNA for the CDR3: TGCGCCAGCAGCTTGGAGCCTCAGGGAAATGGCAAAAACATTCAGTACTTC.

This clone has a handful of counts. The chain recombines TRBV10-3 with TRBJ2-3; TRBD1 matches at 9 bases. CDR1 ENHRY and CDR2 SYGVKD come from the germline V gene. V lost 6 bases, J lost 5 bases, and 6 bases stayed unmatched. This CDR3 region has 14 residues. The CDR3 sequence is CAISLGTGRDTQYF. The CDR3 DNA sequence: TGTGCCATCAGCCTTGGGACAGGGCGAGATACGCAGTATTTT.

The CDR3 sequence is CASSSRQGGNTQYF. In DNA form, the CDR3 reads TGCGCCAGCAGCTCAAGACAGGGGGGAAATACGCAGTATTTT. The gene calls are TRBV5-1 and TRBJ2-3; 9 bases align to TRBD1. Germline CDR1 SGHRS, CDR2 YFSETQ. The V gene end was trimmed by 3 bases and the J gene end by 7 bases; junction bases not matched to a gene: 6. The CDR3 extends over 14 amino acids. Full variable domain (remainder filled in from reference TRBV5-1 and TRBJ2-3): KAGVTQTPRYLIKTRGQQVTLSCSPISGHRSVSWYQQTPGQGLQFLFEYFSETQRNKGNFPGRFSGRQFSNSRSEMNVSTLELGDSALYLCASSSRQGGNTQYFGPGTRLTVL.

The rearrangement links TRBV28 to TRBJ2-7, with TRBD2 as a possible D gene (6 bases). CDR3 length: 14 amino acids. Per the germline V gene, CDR1 is MDHEN and CDR2 is SYDVKM. V was cut by 2 bases and J by 6 bases, with 14 bases left in between. In DNA, the CDR3 is TGTGCCAGCAGTTTAGGGATAGCGGTTCGCGAGCAGTACTTC. Encoded protein: CASSLGIAVREQYF.

This clone is medium-sized. The chain recombines TRBV5-1 with TRBJ1-1; D not certain. CDR3 length equals 15 residues. Deletions cut 1 base from V and 2 bases from J, with 12 bases between. In germline, CDR1 is SGHRS, CDR2 YFSETQ. CDR3 sequence reads: CASSLFMLSNTEAFF. Written as DNA, the CDR3 is TGCGCCAGCAGCTTGTTCATGTTGAGCAACACTGAAGCTTTCTTT.

The chain carries TRBV2 and TRBJ2-7, with unresolved D. The CDR3 sequence is 11 residues long. V was shortened by 2 bases and J by 4 bases, with 3 bases between the two germline ends. In germline, CDR1 is SNHLY, CDR2 FYNNEI. CDR3 DNA sequence: TGTGCCAGCAGTGAACAATACGAGCAGTACTTC. Translation gives CASSEQYEQYF.

V usage is TRBV7-6 and J usage is TRBJ2-1; 13 nucleotides line up with TRBD2. The trim removed 4 bases at V and 2 bases at J, leaving 2 bases unmatched. CDR3 length equals 16 residues. Germline-derived CDR1 and CDR2 are SGHVS and FNYEAQ. The CDR3 loop is CASSWTSGSAYNEQFF. The CDR3 DNA follows: TGTGCCAGCAGCTGGACTAGCGGGAGCGCCTACAATGAGCAGTTCTTC.

This rearrangement joins TRBV25-1 to TRBJ2-2; 7 nucleotides agree with TRBD1. CDR1 and CDR2 (germline): MGHDK, SYGVNS. The V gene end was trimmed by 7 bases and the J gene end by 2 bases; junction bases not matched to a gene: 4. CDR3 length equals 14 residues. CDR3 DNA: TGTGCCAGCACCCGACAGGGAAACACCGGGGAGCTGTTTTTT. Its protein is CASTRQGNTGELFF.

J is TRBJ2-7 and V is TRBV7-9; possibly TRBD2 for D (6 bases). The CDR3 contains 19 residues. The V gene's germline CDR1 is SEHNR and CDR2 FQNEAQ (reference sequence). V lost 1 base, J lost 3 bases, and 25 bases lay in between. The CDR3 here is CASSLGMEGGALRNYEQYF. The CDR3 nucleotides are TGTGCCAGCAGCTTAGGAATGGAGGGTGGGGCCCTCCGGAACTACGAGCAGTACTTC.

The V call is TRBV5-4, the J call TRBJ2-1; TRBD2 agrees at 12 bases. The CDR3 loop spans 17 amino acids. From germline, CDR1 is SGHNT and CDR2 YYREEE (reference sequence). With V trimmed by 5 bases and J by 9 bases, 15 bases remained unmatched. CDR3 coding DNA: TGTGCCAGCAGACCGGGGGGTGGGACTAGCGGGTGGAGTGAGCAGTTCTTC. Encoded protein: CASRPGGGTSGWSEQFF.

This chain uses TRBV2 with TRBJ2-5; tentatively, D is TRBD1 (5 bases). The CDR3 consists of 13 residues. V was pared by 7 bases and J by 3 bases, with 12 bases between. Germline V lookup: CDR1 SNHLY, CDR2 FYNNEI. The CDR3 region has the DNA TGTGCCAGCAAAACCGCCAGGGAAGAGACCCAGTACTTC. It yields the protein CASKTAREETQYF.

This chain connects TRBV27 to TRBJ2-1, with TRBD1 matching 8 bases. The length of the CDR3 is 14 residues. Germline-derived CDR1 and CDR2 are MNHEY and SMNVEV (reference sequence). V was clipped by 7 bases and J by 7 bases; unmatched bases: 9. The CDR3 is CASMMTGESNEQFF. The CDR3 bases are TGTGCCAGCATGATGACAGGGGAGAGTAATGAGCAGTTCTTC.

The gene calls are TRBV9 and TRBJ2-7, with 9 positions matching TRBD2. V shed 0 bases, J shed 0 bases, and the junction held 4 bases outside the gene matches. The CDR3 is 16 residues long. Germline V CDR1 and CDR2: SGDLS, YYNGEE. CDR3 bases: TGTGCCAGCAGCGTAGGCCTAGCGGGGCCCTCCTACGAGCAGTACTTC. It codes for CASSVGLAGPSYEQYF.